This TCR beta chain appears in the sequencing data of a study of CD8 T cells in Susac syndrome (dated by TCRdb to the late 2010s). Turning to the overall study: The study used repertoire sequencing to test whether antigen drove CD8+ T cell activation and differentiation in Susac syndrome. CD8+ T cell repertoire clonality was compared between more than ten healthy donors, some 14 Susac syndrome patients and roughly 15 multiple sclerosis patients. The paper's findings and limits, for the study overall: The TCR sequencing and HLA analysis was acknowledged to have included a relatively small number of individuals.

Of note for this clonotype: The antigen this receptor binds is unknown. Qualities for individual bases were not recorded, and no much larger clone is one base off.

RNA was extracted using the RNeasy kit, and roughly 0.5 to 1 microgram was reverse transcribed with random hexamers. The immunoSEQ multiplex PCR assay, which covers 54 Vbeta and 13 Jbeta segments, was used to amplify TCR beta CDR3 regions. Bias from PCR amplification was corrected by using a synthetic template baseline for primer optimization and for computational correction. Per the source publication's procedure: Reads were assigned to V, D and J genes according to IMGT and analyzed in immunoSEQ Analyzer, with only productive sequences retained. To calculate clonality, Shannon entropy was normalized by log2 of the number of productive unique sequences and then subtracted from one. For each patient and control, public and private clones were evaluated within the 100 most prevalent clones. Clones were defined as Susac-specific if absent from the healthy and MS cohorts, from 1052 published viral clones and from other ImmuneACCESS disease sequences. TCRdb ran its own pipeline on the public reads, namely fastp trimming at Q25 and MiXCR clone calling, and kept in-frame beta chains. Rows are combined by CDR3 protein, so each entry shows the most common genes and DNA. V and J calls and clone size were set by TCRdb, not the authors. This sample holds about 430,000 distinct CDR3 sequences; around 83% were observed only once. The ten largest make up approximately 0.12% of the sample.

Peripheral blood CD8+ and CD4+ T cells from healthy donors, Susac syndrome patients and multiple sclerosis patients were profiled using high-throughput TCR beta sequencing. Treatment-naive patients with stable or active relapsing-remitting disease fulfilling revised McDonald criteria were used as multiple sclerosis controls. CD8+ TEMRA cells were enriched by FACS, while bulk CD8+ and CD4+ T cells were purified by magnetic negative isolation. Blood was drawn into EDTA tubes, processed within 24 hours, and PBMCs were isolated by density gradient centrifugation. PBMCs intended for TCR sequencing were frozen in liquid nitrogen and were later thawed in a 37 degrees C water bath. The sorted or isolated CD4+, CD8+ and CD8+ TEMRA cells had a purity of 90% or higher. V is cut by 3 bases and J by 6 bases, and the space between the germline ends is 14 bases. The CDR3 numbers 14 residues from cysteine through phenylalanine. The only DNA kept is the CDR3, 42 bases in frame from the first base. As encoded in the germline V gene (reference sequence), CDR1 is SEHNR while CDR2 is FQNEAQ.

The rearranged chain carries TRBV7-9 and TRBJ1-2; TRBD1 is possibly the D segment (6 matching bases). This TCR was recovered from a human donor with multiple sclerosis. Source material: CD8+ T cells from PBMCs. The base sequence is TGTGCCAGCAGCTTGGGGACGCAGGGGAATGGCTACACCTTC. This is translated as CASSLGTQGNGYTF.